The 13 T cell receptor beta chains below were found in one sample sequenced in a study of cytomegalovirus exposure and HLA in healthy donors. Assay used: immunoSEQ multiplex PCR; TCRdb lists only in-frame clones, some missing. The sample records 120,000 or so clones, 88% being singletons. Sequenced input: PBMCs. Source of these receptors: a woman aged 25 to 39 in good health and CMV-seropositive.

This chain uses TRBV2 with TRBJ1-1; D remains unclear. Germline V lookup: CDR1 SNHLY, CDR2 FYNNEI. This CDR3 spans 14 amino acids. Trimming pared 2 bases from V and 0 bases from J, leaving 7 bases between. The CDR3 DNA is TGTGCCAGCAGTGAAACCGGGTTGAACACTGAAGCTTTCTTT. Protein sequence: CASSETGLNTEAFF.

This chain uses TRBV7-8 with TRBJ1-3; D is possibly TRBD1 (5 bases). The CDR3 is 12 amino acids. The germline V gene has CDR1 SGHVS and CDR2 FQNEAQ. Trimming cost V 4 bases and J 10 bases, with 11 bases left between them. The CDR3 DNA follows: TGTGCCAGCAGCTCCGCCAGGGAAACCATATATTTT. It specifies CASSSARETIYF.

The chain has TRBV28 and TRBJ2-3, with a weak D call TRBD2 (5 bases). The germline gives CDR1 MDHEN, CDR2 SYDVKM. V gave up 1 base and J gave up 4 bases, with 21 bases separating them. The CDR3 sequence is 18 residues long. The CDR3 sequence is CASSLSRLFRTHADTQYF. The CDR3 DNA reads TGTGCCAGCAGTTTATCTCGGTTGTTTAGGACTCACGCAGATACGCAGTATTTT.

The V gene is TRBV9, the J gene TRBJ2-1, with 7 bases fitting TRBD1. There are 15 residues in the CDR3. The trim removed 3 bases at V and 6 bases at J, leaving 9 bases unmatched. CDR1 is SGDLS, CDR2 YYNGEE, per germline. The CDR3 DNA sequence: TGTGCCAGCAGCGAAGGACAGACAGGGAGCAATGAGCAGTTCTTC. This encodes CASSEGQTGSNEQFF.

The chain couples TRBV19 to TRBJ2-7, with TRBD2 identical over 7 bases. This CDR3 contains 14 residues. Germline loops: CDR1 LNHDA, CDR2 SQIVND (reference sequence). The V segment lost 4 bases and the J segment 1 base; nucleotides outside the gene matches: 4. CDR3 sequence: CASSTTSVSYEQYF. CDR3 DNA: TGTGCCAGTAGTACTACTAGCGTATCCTACGAGCAGTACTTC.

The CDR3, as DNA: TGTGCCAGCAGCACGACCTCCGCTAGCAATGAGCAGTTCTTC. It codes for CASSTTSASNEQFF. The V gene is TRBV7-2, the J gene TRBJ2-1; D remains unclear. Trimming removed 5 bases at V and 6 bases at J, with 14 bases between. This CDR3 spans 14 amino acids. Germline V gives CDR1 SGHTA, CDR2 FQGNSA.

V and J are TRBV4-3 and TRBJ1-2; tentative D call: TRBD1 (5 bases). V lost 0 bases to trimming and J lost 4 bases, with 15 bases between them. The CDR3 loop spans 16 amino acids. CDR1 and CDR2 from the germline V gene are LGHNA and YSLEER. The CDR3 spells CASSQEKGPKFYGYTF. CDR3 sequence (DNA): TGCGCCAGCAGCCAAGAGAAGGGGCCCAAATTCTATGGCTACACCTTC.

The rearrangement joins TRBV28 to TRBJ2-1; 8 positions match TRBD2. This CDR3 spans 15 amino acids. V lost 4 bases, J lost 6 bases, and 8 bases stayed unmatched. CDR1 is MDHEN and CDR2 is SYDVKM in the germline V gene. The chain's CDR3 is CASSSPGTRRNEQFF. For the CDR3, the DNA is TGTGCCAGCAGTTCACCCGGGACTAGACGCAATGAGCAGTTCTTC. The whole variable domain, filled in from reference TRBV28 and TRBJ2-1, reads DVKVTQSSRYLVKRTGEKVFLECVQDMDHENMFWYRQDPGLGLRLIYFSYDVKMKEKGDIPEGYSVSREKKERFSLILESASTNQTSMYLCASSSPGTRRNEQFFGPGTRLTVL.

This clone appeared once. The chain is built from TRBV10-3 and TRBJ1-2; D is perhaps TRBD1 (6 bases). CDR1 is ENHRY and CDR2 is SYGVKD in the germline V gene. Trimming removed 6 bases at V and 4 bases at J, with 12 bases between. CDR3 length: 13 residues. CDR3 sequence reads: CAISPDSSYGYTF. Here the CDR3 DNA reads TGTGCCATCAGCCCGGACAGTTCCTATGGCTACACCTTC.

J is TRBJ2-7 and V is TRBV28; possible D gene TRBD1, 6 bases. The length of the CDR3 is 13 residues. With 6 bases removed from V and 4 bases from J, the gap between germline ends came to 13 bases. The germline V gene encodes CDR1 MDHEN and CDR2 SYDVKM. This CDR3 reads CASSVQGYYEQYF. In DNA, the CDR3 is TGTGCCAGCAGCGTACAGGGTTATTACGAGCAGTACTTC.

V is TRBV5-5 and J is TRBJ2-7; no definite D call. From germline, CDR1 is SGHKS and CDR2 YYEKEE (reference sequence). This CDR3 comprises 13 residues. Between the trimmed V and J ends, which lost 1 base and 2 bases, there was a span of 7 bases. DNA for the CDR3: TGTGCCAGCAGCTTGTTTCCCACCTACGAGCAGTACTTC. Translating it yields CASSLFPTYEQYF.

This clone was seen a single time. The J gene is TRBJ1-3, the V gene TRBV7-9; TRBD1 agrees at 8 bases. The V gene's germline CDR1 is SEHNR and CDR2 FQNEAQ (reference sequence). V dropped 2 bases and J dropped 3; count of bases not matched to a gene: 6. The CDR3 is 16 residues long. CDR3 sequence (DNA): TGTGCCAGCAGCTTATATGGACAGGGAGGTGGAAACACCATATATTTT. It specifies CASSLYGQGGGNTIYF.

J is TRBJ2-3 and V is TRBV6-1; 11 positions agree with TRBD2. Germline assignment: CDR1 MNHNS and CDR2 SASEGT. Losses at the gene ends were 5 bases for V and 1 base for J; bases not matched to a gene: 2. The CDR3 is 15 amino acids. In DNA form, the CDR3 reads TGTGCCAGCAGTCAACTAGCGGGAGGCACAGATACGCAGTATTTT. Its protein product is CASSQLAGGTDTQYF.